Below are 10 T cell receptor beta chains sequenced from a single sample in a study of somatic mutations in cytotoxic T cells in rheumatoid arthritis. Libraries were prepared by immunoSEQ multiplex PCR; TCRdb keeps only in-frame clonotypes and omits some of them. The profile shows more than 10,000 clones, approximately 80% of them singletons. The specimen was CD8+ T cells sorted from blood. These receptors were obtained from a man aged 60-69 years in good health.

The CDR3 spells CASRAEGGDLNYGYTF. For the CDR3, the DNA is TGTGCCAGCAGAGCGGAAGGGGGAGATCTTAACTATGGCTACACCTTC. J is TRBJ1-2 and V is TRBV28, with a tentative D call TRBD1 (6 bases). Germline CDR1 is MDHEN and CDR2 is SYDVKM. V lost 6 bases and J lost 1, with 18 bases in between. The CDR3 spans 16 residues.

The chain is built from TRBV7-6 and TRBJ2-7; TRBD2 agrees at 10 bases. Per germline, CDR1 SGHVS and CDR2 FNYEAQ. The CDR3 extends over 13 amino acids. Trimming took 5 bases from V and 7 from J; bases not matched to a gene: 5. The CDR3 is CASSPGLAREQYF. The CDR3 DNA reads TGTGCCAGCAGCCCGGGACTAGCGAGGGAGCAGTACTTC.

CDR3 residues: CASSSNYEQYF. The CDR3 nucleotides are TGTGCCAGCAGTTCCAACTACGAGCAGTACTTC. The chain joins TRBV27 to TRBJ2-7; D is unclear. The germline CDR1 and CDR2 sequences are MNHEY and SMNVEV (reference sequence). The V end lost 4 bases, the J end lost 3 bases, and 4 bases lay between the germline ends. The CDR3 consists of 11 residues.

In its sample, this clone was seen a few times. The CDR3 nucleotides are TGTGCCAGCAGTCCGGGAGGGGAGCCGGGAGGAGATACGCAGTATTTT. It specifies CASSPGGEPGGDTQYF. The J gene is TRBJ2-3, the V gene TRBV6-4; 8 nucleotides align to TRBD2. Trimming took 5 bases from V and 5 from J; bases not matched to a gene: 12. Germline values: CDR1 MRHNA, CDR2 SNTAGT. The CDR3 totals 16 residues.

The rearrangement joins TRBV28 to TRBJ2-7; D may correspond to TRBD1 or TRBD2 (5 bases each). CDR1 and CDR2 from the germline V gene are MDHEN and SYDVKM. CDR3 length: 14 amino acids. V lost 6 bases, J lost 1 base, and 13 bases lay in between. In DNA form, the CDR3 reads TGTGCCAGCAGCAACCGGGACGGTTCCTACGAGCAGTACTTC. Its translation is CASSNRDGSYEQYF.

This sequence joins TRBV28 and TRBJ2-7; no firm D call. The CDR3 runs 10 residues. Germline V gives CDR1 MDHEN, CDR2 SYDVKM. V was clipped by 10 bases and J by 0 bases, with 4 bases between them. The CDR3 bases are TGTGCCACCGCCTCCTACGAGCAGTACTTC. Its translation is CATASYEQYF.

The rearrangement uses TRBV4-1 and TRBJ2-7; D unresolved. CDR1 is MGHRA and CDR2 is YSYEKL in the germline V gene. Trimming removed 5 bases at V and 1 base at J, with 12 bases between. The CDR3 covers 14 residues. CDR3 loop: CASSLTEGSYEQYF. CDR3 sequence (DNA): TGCGCCAGCAGCTTGACCGAAGGGTCCTACGAGCAGTACTTC.

J is TRBJ2-7 and V is TRBV7-8; D possibly uses TRBD1 or TRBD2 (5 bases each). The CDR3 runs to 15 residues. V was clipped by 5 bases and J by 0 bases, with 14 bases between them. Germline values: CDR1 SGHVS, CDR2 FQNEAQ. The CDR3 reads CASSLSGTASYEQYF. CDR3 bases: TGTGCCAGCAGCCTATCCGGGACCGCCTCCTACGAGCAGTACTTC.

The chain uses TRBV13 and TRBJ2-7; 7 nucleotides agree with TRBD2. Germline V gene sequence: CDR1 PRHDT, CDR2 FYEKMQ (reference sequence). This CDR3 is 15 amino acids long. Germline trimming cut 5 bases from V and 4 bases from J; bases unmatched to any gene: 11. The CDR3 DNA reads as TGTGCCAGCAGCCAAAGGACGGGGGGTCGTTACGAGCAGTACTTC. Residues: CASSQRTGGRYEQYF. Together with reference TRBV13 and TRBJ2-7, the CDR3 gives the full variable domain: AAGVIQSPRHLIKEKRETATLKCYPIPRHDTVYWYQQGPGQDPQFLISFYEKMQSDKGSIPDRFSAQQFSDYHSELNMSSLELGDSALYFCASSQRTGGRYEQYFGPGTRLTVT.

The V and J genes are TRBV5-6 and TRBJ2-6, with 8 bases matching TRBD1. The V gene's germline CDR1 is SGHDT and CDR2 YYEEEE. The trim removed 4 bases at V and 2 bases at J, leaving 5 bases unmatched. CDR3 length: 16 residues. The CDR3 sequence: CASSLPGGAGANVLTF. As DNA, the CDR3 is TGTGCCAGCAGCCTCCCAGGGGGCGCTGGGGCCAACGTCCTGACTTTC.